This is a list of T cell receptor beta chains from one sample in a study of control samples from healthy donors and cancer patients. TCRdb's copy holds only in-frame clones and misses some; the assay was immunoSEQ multiplex PCR. The repertoire holds about 150,000 clones, with about 94% as singletons. Sequenced material: blood. The receptors were gathered from a woman between 40 and 55 years old in good health. Both conserved end residues are part of each CDR3. D genes are given only for firm matches. Clone size is shown for a subset of rows, as once, few, many or a class of expanded clone.

j_gene,abundance,d_gene,v_gene,CDR3nt,CDR3aa
TRBJ1-2,.,.,TRBV7-8,TGTGCCAGCAGCTCCAGCTCAGGGAGCGACTATGGCTACACCTTC,CASSSSSGSDYGYTF
TRBJ1-5,.,TRBD1,TRBV6-6,TGTGCCAGCACCAAAGACAGGGGGCTAGGACAGCCCCAGCATTTT,CASTKDRGLGQPQHF
TRBJ2-1,.,.,TRBV9,TGTGCCAGCAGCGTAGGGGGCCGGGACAATGAGCAGTTCTTC,CASSVGGRDNEQFF
TRBJ2-5,.,TRBD1,TRBV29-1,TGCAGCGTCGCCCGGACAGGGGACCAAGAGACCCAGTACTTC,CSVARTGDQETQYF
TRBJ2-6,.,.,TRBV5-6,TGTGCCAGCAGCTTGCTGGTCAGGGAAATATCTGGGGCCAACGTCCTGACTTTC,CASSLLVREISGANVLTF
TRBJ1-1,.,.,TRBV6-1,TGTGCCAGCGTTCGGAGGGCGGGGGAAGCTTTCTTT,CASVRRAGEAFF
TRBJ1-3,.,.,TRBV19,TGTGCCAGTAGTATAGATTCGGTGGGGATTTACTCTGGAAACACCATATATTTT,CASSIDSVGIYSGNTIYF
TRBJ1-1,.,.,TRBV6-5,TGTGCCAGCAGAGGGGGCACTGAAGCTTTCTTT,CASRGGTEAFF
TRBJ1-1,.,.,TRBV7-6,TGTGCCAGCAGTCCACAGGGAGGTCATGACACTGAAGCTTTCTTT,CASSPQGGHDTEAFF
TRBJ1-1,once,TRBD1,TRBV18,TGTGCCAGCTCACGGAAGGTTGCGGGACAGGGGACGCGGACTGAAGCTTTCTTT,CASSRKVAGQGTRTEAFF
TRBJ1-2,.,.,TRBV9,TGTGCCAGCAGCGTAGTGGCGAGGGCGGACTATGGCTACACCTTC,CASSVVARADYGYTF
TRBJ2-1,once,TRBD2,TRBV5-1,TGCGCCAGCAGCCCCGCCGGGACTAGCAGGTTCAATGAGCAGTTCTTC,CASSPAGTSRFNEQFF
TRBJ2-7,.,.,TRBV7-9,TGTGCCAGCAGCCCACCCCTGCCCCCGGTGGGCGCACAACCCTACGAGCAGTACTTC,CASSPPLPPVGAQPYEQYF
TRBJ2-7,.,.,TRBV6-5,TGTGCCAGCAAAGAGGGGGAAACGGTCGAGTACTTC,CASKEGETVEYF
TRBJ1-1,.,TRBD1,TRBV5-1,TGCGCCAGCAGCTTGGGGACAGGGCTGAACACTGAAGCTTTCTTT,CASSLGTGLNTEAFF
TRBJ2-2,.,.,TRBV9,TGTGCCAGCAGCGTACATACCCGCGGGGACAACACCGGGGAGCTGTTTTTT,CASSVHTRGDNTGELFF
TRBJ1-2,.,.,TRBV7-9,TGTGCCAGCAGCTTAGGTGTAGCGGGCTACACCTTC,CASSLGVAGYTF
TRBJ1-1,.,TRBD1,TRBV3-1/TRBV3-2,TGTGCCAGCAGCCGGGGACAGACCGTTGAAGCTTTCTTT,CASSRGQTVEAFF
TRBJ1-5,once,.,TRBV5-6,TGTGCCAGCAGCTTGCAGGGTTCTCAGCCCCAGCATTTT,CASSLQGSQPQHF
TRBJ1-2,.,.,TRBV5-6,TGTGCCAGCAGCTCCTCCGGGAGGTTCTATGGCTACACCTTC,CASSSSGRFYGYTF
TRBJ1-1,.,TRBD1,TRBV3-1/TRBV3-2,TGTGCCAGCAGCCCCAGATTCCAGGGGGGCCGTAAGAACACTGAAGCTTTCTTT,CASSPRFQGGRKNTEAFF
TRBJ2-7,.,TRBD1,TRBV29-1,TGCAGCGTTGTATTTGGGACAGCCTTATCCTACGAGCAGTACTTC,CSVVFGTALSYEQYF
TRBJ2-7,few,.,TRBV7-9,TGTGCCAGCAGCTCAACACCGGGAGCCCACTCATACGAGCAGTACTTC,CASSSTPGAHSYEQYF
TRBJ2-3,once,TRBD2,TRBV24-1,TGTGCCACCAGTTCCAGCGGGGCTACAGATACGCAGTATTTT,CATSSSGATDTQYF
TRBJ2-5,.,.,TRBV7-9,TGTGCCAGCAGCTTAGGGGCCGGGATCCAAGAGACCCAGTACTTC,CASSLGAGIQETQYF
TRBJ1-1,.,TRBD1,TRBV13,TGTGCCAGCAGCGCCGACAGGGGCATGAACACTGAAGCTTTCTTT,CASSADRGMNTEAFF
TRBJ2-1,.,TRBD2,TRBV7-8,TGTGCCAGCAGCTTGGGGCGGCGGGGGGCCTACTCCTACAATGAGCAGTTCTTC,CASSLGRRGAYSYNEQFF
TRBJ1-2,once,.,TRBV12-3/TRBV12-4,.,CASSFLADYGYTF
TRBJ1-1,.,.,TRBV4-3,TGCGCCAGCAGCCAAGTCGCCAGGGAGAGGAACACTGAAGCTTTCTTT,CASSQVARERNTEAFF
TRBJ2-3,.,TRBD2,TRBV6-6,TGTGCCAGCAGGGGGACTAGCGCAAGAACAGATACGCAGTATTTT,CASRGTSARTDTQYF
TRBJ2-3,.,.,TRBV19,TGTGCCAGTAGTGCGGTAAGCACAGATACGCAGTATTTT,CASSAVSTDTQYF
TRBJ2-7,.,.,TRBV9,TGTGCCAGCAGCCCGTCACTAGCAGAAATCTACGAGCAGTACTTC,CASSPSLAEIYEQYF
TRBJ2-5,.,TRBD2,TRBV5-1,TGCGCCAGCAGCTTGGGACTGGCGGGGGGGTTGGATGAGACCCAGTACTTC,CASSLGLAGGLDETQYF
TRBJ1-6,.,.,TRBV6-4,TGTGCCAGCAGTCAGGGGATCAACTATAATTCACCCCTCCACTTT,CASSQGINYNSPLHF
TRBJ2-7,.,TRBD1,TRBV7-2,TGTGCCAGCAGCCCCTTTAAGGACAGGGCTGCCTACGAGCAGTACTTC,CASSPFKDRAAYEQYF
TRBJ2-4,.,TRBD1,TRBV18,TGTGCCAGCTCACCAAGAGGGGGCGAGATGGACATTCAGTACTTC,CASSPRGGEMDIQYF
TRBJ2-1,.,TRBD1,TRBV5-6,TGTGCCAGCAGCTTCGAGACAGGGGTGTACAATGAGCAGTTCTTC,CASSFETGVYNEQFF
TRBJ1-1,.,TRBD1,TRBV7-2,TGTGCCAGCAGCTTGCAGGGGGCCACTGAAGCTTTCTTT,CASSLQGATEAFF
TRBJ1-2,once,.,TRBV29-1,TGCAGCGGTTATTCCCGGGACACTTTCAACTATGGCTACACCTTC,CSGYSRDTFNYGYTF
TRBJ1-3,once,.,TRBV3-1/TRBV3-2,TGTGCCAGCAGCCTGACTCCCAAAGGAGTGGGAAACACCATATATTTT,CASSLTPKGVGNTIYF
TRBJ2-7,.,.,TRBV2,TGTGCCAGCACAAAAAACAGGGTTGGCGCCTACGAGCAGTACTTC,CASTKNRVGAYEQYF
TRBJ1-5,.,.,TRBV6-1,TGTGCCAGCAGTGAAAACCCAGGGCTTGCCCAGCATTTT,CASSENPGLAQHF